This TCR beta chain comes out of a study of T-cell memory formation after mild COVID-19. From 5'RACE with constant-segment primers came TCR alpha and TCR beta cDNA libraries that carried sample barcodes and UMIs. TCRdb passed the 5' RACE reads through MiXCR, listing each CDR3 protein once. The top ten hold 22% of the sample, which has 300,000 to 400,000 distinct CDR3 sequences, approximately 15% seen once. Overall study results and limits: There was a balanced CD4/CD8 profile in clones contracting day 15 to 85, and later expanders leaned CD4+.

In regard to this clonotype: Its antigen is unidentified.

The CDR3 sequence is 15 residues long. With 0 bases removed from V and 10 bases from J, the gap between germline ends came to 17 bases. Per the germline V gene, CDR1 is SGDLS and CDR2 is YYNGEE. Sequences were obtained from PBMCs or a T cell subset sorted from them (not recorded which). The sequence was obtained from a man between 18 and 29 years old who had mild COVID-19 (a few samples of this study predate the infection). Cell type and time point are not known. V is TRBV9 and J is TRBJ1-5; D call uncertain. In DNA, the CDR3 is TGTGCCAGCAGCGTAGGATGGTCAGGATCAGACCCCCAGCATTTT. Protein: CASSVGWSGSDPQHF.